This T cell receptor (beta chain) was recovered during a study of blood T cell repertoires in COVID-19 (dated by TCRdb to 2018 to 2020). Study-wide context: Samples from collaborators originated in the United States, Italy and Spain and spanned both the acute and convalescent phases of COVID-19. The material from the prospective study consisted of cDNA or gDNA derived from T cells, B-cell-depleted T cells, or PBMCs. Nearly every sample came with metadata listing a de-identified subject ID, COVID-19 status, age in years and sex. The repertoires were released in a freely available public database intended as a resource for research on the immune response to SARS-CoV-2. The samples were drawn from two sources: the first 160 participants of the ongoing ImmuneRACE study, and 1,000 to 1,500 subjects contributed by 6 global collaborators. The dataset comprised deeply sampled blood TCRbeta repertoires from subjects exposed to, actively infected with, or recovered from COVID-19. Where HLA class I and class II types were available, the types were taken from metadata supplied by the sample provider, not from assay-based typing.

Study-wide conclusions, independent of this receptor: How much clinical and demographic metadata was included differed by source and by participant, and the metadata was provided uncurated.

Turning to this clone: Its specific antigen is unknown. Base-call qualities are not available, and no considerably larger clone is one nucleotide away.

TCRbeta CDR3 regions were amplified from genomic DNA by means of the immunoSEQ Assay, a bias-controlled multiplex PCR. In the paper's pipeline: The number of nucleated cells in each sample was estimated by amplification of reference gene primers within the assay. To quantify the absolute abundance of each unique TCRbeta CDR3 rearrangement, sequence reads were collapsed and filtered. Productive Simpson clonality was computed per sample as the square root of Simpson's diversity index over productive rearrangements. This immuneACCESS table, as held by TCRdb, lists in-frame sequences with V and J called but not all clones. Of the missing ones, under half trace to an unresolved V gene in checked studies; the others have no known cause. V and J calls and clone size are given by that table; D and trimming were obtained from the DNA. The sample has roughly 250,000 clones on record, around three quarters of them singletons. More than 2.5% of the sample goes to the ten largest clones.

The collaborating institutions used their own protocols to collect whole blood in K2EDTA tubes. For TCRbeta analysis, collaborators shipped samples in one of three forms: frozen whole blood, isolated PBMCs, or DNA extracted from either of those sample types. The germline V gene gives CDR1 as SGHAT and CDR2 as FQNNGV. Taken from cysteine to phenylalanine, the CDR3 has 15 residues. The entry retains the CDR3 DNA only, 45 bases that are in frame from base 1. V drops 5 bases and J drops 4 bases, leaving 18 bases in between. This sequence was found in a woman older than 75 with acute or convalescent COVID-19. The sequenced sample consisted of peripheral blood. The sequence is built from TRBV11-2 and TRBJ2-7; D gene: possibly TRBD2, on 6 matching bases. The nucleotide sequence is TGTGCCAGCAGCCGGAGCGATGGGAGGCCGTACGAGCAGTACTTC. The translation is CASSRSDGRPYEQYF.